This record looks at one T cell receptor beta chain sequence and its context. Its antigen is not identified. Sequencing templates came from extracted RNA that was reverse transcribed into cDNA. Assay: immunoSEQ multiplex PCR; the TCRdb copy retains only in-frame clones and omits some. The sample contains 90,000 to 120,000 clones, 80% to 85% of which appear only once. This sample was included in a study of CD8+ T cells in alopecia areata. General study results and limits: Lesional tissue from the scalp (especially in alopecia totalis/universalis) showed higher clonality than normal scalp.

As for treatment: oral pan-JAK inhibitor, 5-10 mg twice daily. Germline loops: CDR1 MNHEY, CDR2 SMNVEV (reference sequence). This CDR3 is 13 amino acids long. V lost 3 bases, J lost 7 bases, and 10 bases lay in between. The J gene is TRBJ1-5, the V gene TRBV27; unclear D gene. Specimen: CD8+ T cells sorted from blood, collected at week 24, from a patient treated with tofacitinib. This TCR was recovered from a human donor with alopecia areata. The CDR3 loop reads CASSFGRSQPQHF. DNA for the CDR3: TGTGCCAGCAGTTTTGGCCGAAGCCAGCCCCAGCATTTT.